The clone carrying this TCR beta chain was seen more than once but under ten times. This sample stems from a study of blood T cell repertoires in COVID-19. Looking at the study overall: The origin of the acute and convalescent COVID-19 samples was the United States, Italy and Spain.

Sequencing was performed with immunoSEQ multiplex PCR; in TCRdb, only in-frame clones are kept and a portion is missing. Seen here are approximately 300,000 clones, more than 80% observed once, and the top ten hold 6% to 7%. The sample taken for sequencing was peripheral blood. The receptor comes from a woman younger than 45 with COVID-19, enrolled during active disease.

Here the CDR3 DNA reads TGCGCCAGCAGCCTGACAGATTACAATGAGCAGTTCTTC. Translation gives CASSLTDYNEQFF. V and J are TRBV5-1 and TRBJ2-1; a weak D match, TRBD1 (5 bases). Germline assignment: CDR1 SGHRS and CDR2 YFSETQ. V was clipped by 4 bases and J by 4 bases, with 9 bases between them. The CDR3 has 13 amino acids.